These T cell receptor beta chains were read from a single sample in a study of CXCR3-negative and CXCR3-positive naive CD8 T cells. TCRdb re-analyzed the 5' RACE reads; it lists each CDR3 protein once, without DNA. The listing contains tens of thousands of distinct CDR3 sequences. The sample comprised memory CD8+ T cells from blood. The source of these receptors is a human donor in good health. Some clones in this sample may be carry-over from other donors' samples. The CDR3 runs from the conserved cysteine through the conserved F or W. Size values are once, few and many counts, or a class for expanded clones, and some rows have none.

V	size	J	CDR3
TRBV24-1	NA	TRBJ2-2	CATKGENTGELFF
TRBV6-5	medium-sized	TRBJ2-7	CASSSDRFPGEQYF
TRBV20-1	NA	TRBJ2-1	CSARDLGSSYNEQFF
TRBV7-9	NA	TRBJ2-1	CASSQQGARNEQFF
TRBV20-1	NA	TRBJ2-7	CSAAKPPGQGGPNEQYF
TRBV7-9	NA	TRBJ1-2	CASSLEQGGNYGYTF
TRBV4-1	NA	TRBJ2-7	CASSQGTIGLSYEQYF
TRBV5-1	NA	TRBJ2-2	CASSLEVLNTGELFF
TRBV5-6	NA	TRBJ2-2	CASSLAASGNTGELFF
TRBV7-6	NA	TRBJ2-3	CASSSVTGSTDTQYF
TRBV28	NA	TRBJ2-1	CASSLGLAGVNEQFF
TRBV28	NA	TRBJ2-3	CASSPQRQGAGADTQYF
TRBV6-2/TRBV6-3	NA	TRBJ1-1	CASSYWKSTEAFF
TRBV20-1	NA	TRBJ2-7	CSARGLANSYEQYF
TRBV14	NA	TRBJ2-1	CASSQAGQGVGYEQFF
TRBV28	NA	TRBJ2-7	CASSLSARSYEQYF
TRBV20-1	NA	TRBJ1-1	CSARTDPAGTEAFF
TRBV19	NA	TRBJ2-1	CASQDYQQGFPYNEQFF
TRBV7-2	medium-sized	TRBJ2-5	CASSDSGGKETQYF
TRBV28	NA	TRBJ1-2	CASSSSPRDLSNYGYTF
TRBV9	NA	TRBJ2-7	CASSVDGTGTYEQYF
TRBV20-1	NA	TRBJ1-2	CSARPRSNYGYTF
TRBV29-1	NA	TRBJ2-2	CSVPGLTGYPGELFF